This TCR beta chain comes out of a study of cytomegalovirus exposure and HLA in healthy donors. Overall study results and limits: The study designated fewer than 200 TCR beta chains cytomegalovirus-associated. On later analysis, the bulk of CMV-associated TCR beta chains appeared to be HLA-restricted.

PCR amplification relied on 60 Vbeta primers (plus 13 Jbeta primers). In the study's own analysis: There were around 80 million unique TCR beta chains by a later count, and about 11 million of them were shared. The repertoire was sequenced with immunoSEQ multiplex PCR; TCRdb's copy has only in-frame clones and lacks some. V, J and clone size reflect that table, while D and trimming were determined from the DNA. The table lists around 130,000 clones, roughly four fifths of them singletons, with 5.9% in the top ten. Remarks on this clone: What it binds is not known.

CDR3 length: 15 residues. Trimming took 6 bases from V and 7 from J, leaving 19 bases between them. Germline assignment: CDR1 SGHNT and CDR2 YYREEE (reference sequence). The chain has TRBV5-4 and TRBJ2-2; perhaps TRBD2 as D (6 bases). The clonotype comes from a woman aged 40 to 50 in good health and CMV-seropositive. Sequenced input: PBMCs. The chain's CDR3 is CASTPTGTAGGELFF. The CDR3 bases are TGTGCCAGCACTCCAACCGGGACTGCTGGCGGGGAGCTGTTTTTT. Supplemented by reference TRBV5-4 and TRBJ2-2, the full variable domain reads ETGVTQSPTHLIKTRGQQVTLRCSSQSGHNTVSWYQQALGQGPQFIFQYYREEENGRGNFPPRFSGLQFPNYSSELNVNALELDDSALYLCASTPTGTAGGELFFGEGSRLTVL.